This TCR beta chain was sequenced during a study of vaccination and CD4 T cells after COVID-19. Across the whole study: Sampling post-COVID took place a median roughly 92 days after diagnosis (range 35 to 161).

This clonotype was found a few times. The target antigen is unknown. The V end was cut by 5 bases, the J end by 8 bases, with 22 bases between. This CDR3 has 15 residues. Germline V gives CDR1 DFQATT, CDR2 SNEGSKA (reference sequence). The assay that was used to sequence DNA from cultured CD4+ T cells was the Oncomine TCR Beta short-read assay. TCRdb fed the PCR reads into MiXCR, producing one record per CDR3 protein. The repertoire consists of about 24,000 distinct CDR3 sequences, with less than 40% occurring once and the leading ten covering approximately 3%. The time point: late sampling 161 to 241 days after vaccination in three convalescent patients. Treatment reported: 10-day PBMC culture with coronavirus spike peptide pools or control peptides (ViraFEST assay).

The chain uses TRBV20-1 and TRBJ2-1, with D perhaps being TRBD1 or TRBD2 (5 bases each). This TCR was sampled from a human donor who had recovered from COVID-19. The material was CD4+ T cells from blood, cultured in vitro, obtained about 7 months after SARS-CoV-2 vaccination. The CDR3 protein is CSALPGARSVDEQFF. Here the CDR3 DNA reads TGCAGTGCTCTCCCCGGGGCTAGGTCGGTAGATGAGCAGTTCTTC.